The T cell receptor beta chain under discussion was sequenced for a study of technical replicates of blood from a few donors. Assay: immunoSEQ multiplex PCR; the TCRdb copy retains only in-frame clones and omits some. The sample yields tens of thousands of clones, 95% seen once. CDR1 PRHDT and CDR2 FYEKMQ come from the germline V gene (reference sequence). The V end was cut by 5 bases, the J end by 5 bases, with 22 bases between. The CDR3 has 17 residues. This sequence was found in a human donor in good health. The chain links TRBV13 to TRBJ2-1; perhaps TRBD2 as D (6 bases). Sequenced: T cells isolated from PBMCs. The CDR3 region has the DNA TGTGCCAGCAGCCTCGTCCCCCCTAGCGCATCAAACAATGAGCAGTTCTTC. Its protein product is CASSLVPPSASNNEQFF.